These 11 T cell receptor beta chains were all obtained from the same sample, sequenced in a study of blood T cell repertoires in COVID-19. Using immunoSEQ multiplex PCR, the repertoire was profiled, and TCRdb retains in-frame clones only, with some absent. This table holds a few hundred thousand clones, roughly 90% found once. The sequencing input was peripheral blood. The receptors shown here come from a woman in her sixties or seventies with acute or convalescent COVID-19.

This clone appeared a few times. The J gene is TRBJ2-1, the V gene TRBV7-9, with a possible D match to TRBD1 (6 bases). CDR1 is SEHNR and CDR2 is FQNEAQ in the germline V gene (reference sequence). CDR3 length: 15 amino acids. V dropped 6 bases and J dropped 6 bases, with 18 bases sitting between them. CDR3 protein: CASRPTGWSGNEQFF. Written as DNA, the CDR3 is TGTGCCAGCAGGCCAACAGGGTGGTCGGGCAATGAGCAGTTCTTC.

This chain joins TRBV2 and TRBJ2-2, with 12 bases fitting TRBD2. Looked up from germline, CDR1 is SNHLY and CDR2 is FYNNEI. V lost 6 bases to trimming and J lost 10 bases; unmatched junction nucleotides: 9. This CDR3 has 15 residues. The DNA for the CDR3 is TGTGCCAGCAGATCCCTAGCGGGGGGGCCGAAGGAGCTGTTTTTT. It specifies CASRSLAGGPKELFF. Full variable domain (outside the CDR3, taken from reference TRBV2 and TRBJ2-2): EPEVTQTPSHQVTQMGQEVILRCVPISNHLYFYWYRQILGQKVEFLVSFYNNEISEKSEIFDDQFSVERPDGSNFTLKIRSTKLEDSAMYFCASRSLAGGPKELFFGEGSRLTVL.

The chain links TRBV29-1 to TRBJ2-1; 10 nucleotides match TRBD1. Unmatched junction bases numbered 10, after V lost 4 bases and J lost 7 bases. Germline assignment: CDR1 SQVTM and CDR2 ANQGSEA. This CDR3 comprises 15 residues. CDR3 sequence: CSVAVTGGASNEQFF. The DNA for the CDR3 is TGCAGCGTTGCCGTGACAGGGGGCGCGAGTAATGAGCAGTTCTTC.

The chain has TRBV6-2 or TRBV6-3 and TRBJ2-6, with D possibly TRBD1 on 6 matching bases. The V end lost 4 bases, the J end lost 4 bases, and 11 bases lay between the germline ends. Germline V gives CDR1 MNHEY, CDR2 SVGEGT. The CDR3 loop spans 15 amino acids. CDR3 sequence: CASSSLTGGANVLTF. In nucleotides, the CDR3 is TGTGCCAGCAGTTCTCTGACAGGAGGGGCCAACGTCCTGACTTTC.

This chain connects TRBV5-4 to TRBJ1-3; D is undetermined. The germline CDR1 and CDR2 sequences are SGHNT and YYREEE (reference sequence). V lost 1 base, J lost 0 bases, and 11 bases lay in between. This CDR3 region has 16 residues. The CDR3 sequence: CASSLFSRDSGNTIYF. As DNA, the CDR3 is TGTGCCAGCAGCTTGTTCAGCCGGGACTCTGGAAACACCATATATTTT.

This chain joins TRBV30 and TRBJ2-1; 14 nucleotides match TRBD2. The junction had 8 bases not matched to a gene; V was cut back by 1 base and J by 9 bases. The CDR3 runs 16 residues. CDR1 GTSNPN and CDR2 SVGIG come from the germline V gene (reference sequence). CDR3: CAWSAWTSGRIGEQFF. CDR3 coding DNA: TGTGCCTGGAGTGCCTGGACTAGCGGGAGGATTGGTGAGCAGTTCTTC.

The chain recombines TRBV7-9 with TRBJ2-2, with 7 bases lining up with TRBD2. Trimming took 5 bases from V and 3 from J; bases not matched to a gene: 3. Germline CDR1 is SEHNR and CDR2 is FQNEAQ (reference sequence). There are 14 residues in the CDR3. Here the CDR3 DNA reads TGTGCCAGCAGCGGGGGGGATTACACCGGGGAGCTGTTTTTT. Encoded protein: CASSGGDYTGELFF.

The CDR3 DNA reads as TGTGCCACCAGCAGAGATGGGCAGGTGTACACAAGCAATTCACCCCTCCACTTT. This gives the protein CATSRDGQVYTSNSPLHF. The chain has TRBV15 and TRBJ1-6; D gene unclear. Trimming shortened V by 0 bases and J by 7 bases, and 19 bases separated the two germline ends. The CDR3 covers 18 residues. From germline, CDR1 is LNHNV and CDR2 YYDKDF (reference sequence).

The V and J genes are TRBV6-2 or TRBV6-3 and TRBJ2-2; tentatively, D is TRBD1 (6 bases). V lost 6 bases to trimming and J lost 5 bases, with 10 bases between them. CDR1 and CDR2 from the germline V gene are MNHEY and SVGEGT. The CDR3 sequence is 13 residues long. The CDR3 loop reads CASSQQGTGELFF. CDR3 bases: TGTGCCAGCAGCCAACAGGGAACCGGGGAGCTGTTTTTT.

The chain carries TRBV4-2 and TRBJ2-7; 8 bases line up with TRBD1. Trimming at V came to 1 base and at J to 4 bases, leaving 18 bases not matched to a gene. This CDR3 is built from 19 residues. CDR1 is LGHNA and CDR2 is YNFKEQ in the germline V gene. CDR3 residues: CASSQGQGAGGDFLYEQYF. CDR3 coding DNA: TGTGCCAGCAGCCAAGGCCAGGGGGCAGGGGGCGACTTTTTATACGAGCAGTACTTC.

This chain connects TRBV2 to TRBJ1-5, with D possibly TRBD1 on 6 matching bases. The CDR3 contains 14 residues. Trimming left V 4 bases short and J 1 base short, with 8 bases between. The germline V gene encodes CDR1 SNHLY and CDR2 FYNNEI. The CDR3 DNA reads TGTGCCAGCAGTGTTCAGGGGAGCAATCAGCCCCAGCATTTT. Its protein product is CASSVQGSNQPQHF.